Below, 20 T cell receptor beta chains from the same sample are listed, as sequenced in a study of shared clonotypes between healthy human individuals. Some clones are missing from TCRdb's copy, which holds only in-frame ones; the method was immunoSEQ multiplex PCR. The sample gives about 1.5 million clones, nearly 99% of which show up once; approximately 0.45% is in the top ten. The specimen was naive CD4+ T cells sorted from blood. Regarding subset: CD45RA+ positively selected. Receptor source: a man aged 25-40 years in good health.

V is TRBV14 and J is TRBJ1-4; D not certain. Germline V gene sequence: CDR1 SGHDN, CDR2 FVKESK. This CDR3 region has 12 residues. V was trimmed by 2 bases and J by 8 bases, leaving 6 bases between them. The CDR3 DNA reads as TGTGCCAGCAGCCAACTGCCGGAAAAACTGTTTTTT. Translation: CASSQLPEKLFF.

The gene calls are TRBV5-1 and TRBJ2-7; the D is unclear. CDR1 is SGHRS and CDR2 is YFSETQ in the germline V gene. Trimming left V 4 bases short and J 3 bases short, with 17 bases between. The CDR3 sequence is 15 residues long. CDR3 amino acids: CASSGLTLSGYEQYF. CDR3 coding DNA: TGCGCCAGCAGCGGGTTGACACTATCGGGCTACGAGCAGTACTTC. The variable domain in full, completed from reference TRBV5-1 and TRBJ2-7, reads KAGVTQTPRYLIKTRGQQVTLSCSPISGHRSVSWYQQTPGQGLQFLFEYFSETQRNKGNFPGRFSGRQFSNSRSEMNVSTLELGDSALYLCASSGLTLSGYEQYFGPGTRLTVT.

This clone came up once. The rearrangement joins TRBV7-6 to TRBJ2-1; 8 bases agree with TRBD2. The CDR3 is 15 amino acids. The V segment lost 5 bases and the J segment 5 bases; nucleotides outside the gene matches: 8. Germline V gives CDR1 SGHVS, CDR2 FNYEAQ. The CDR3 nucleotides read TGTGCCAGCAGCATCAATAGCGGGAACCACAATGAGCAGTTCTTC. It is translated as CASSINSGNHNEQFF.

J is TRBJ2-3 and V is TRBV5-4, with D perhaps assigned TRBD1 or TRBD2 (5 bases each). Germline CDR1 SGHNT, CDR2 YYREEE (reference sequence). The CDR3 has 15 amino acids. V lost 0 bases, J lost 1 base, and 9 bases lay in between. The CDR3 DNA reads TGTGCCAGCAGCTTGGGAGGGGACGGCACAGATACGCAGTATTTT. It codes for CASSLGGDGTDTQYF. The full variable domain, completed using reference TRBV5-4 and TRBJ2-3, is ETGVTQSPTHLIKTRGQQVTLRCSSQSGHNTVSWYQQALGQGPQFIFQYYREEENGRGNFPPRFSGLQFPNYSSELNVNALELDDSALYLCASSLGGDGTDTQYFGPGTRLTVL.

This chain links TRBV5-1 with TRBJ2-1, with D perhaps given as TRBD1 or TRBD2 (5 bases each). Germline CDR1 SGHRS, CDR2 YFSETQ. V was pared by 0 bases and J by 9 bases, with 7 bases between. CDR3 size: 12 residues. The CDR3 here is CASSLVGVEQFF. The CDR3 DNA reads TGCGCCAGCAGCTTGGTGGGGGTTGAGCAGTTCTTC.

This chain connects TRBV25-1 to TRBJ2-4, with D hard to call. This CDR3 is built from 9 residues. Looked up from germline, CDR1 is MGHDK and CDR2 is SYGVNS. The CDR3, as DNA: TGTGCTCTGAAAAACATTCAGTACTTC. Encoded protein: CALKNIQYF.

The rearrangement uses TRBV15 and TRBJ2-7, with 8 bases identical to TRBD2. From germline, CDR1 is LNHNV and CDR2 YYDKDF (reference sequence). Germline trimming cut 4 bases from V and 0 bases from J; bases unmatched to any gene: 11. There are 17 residues in the CDR3. As DNA, the CDR3 is TGTGCCACCAGCACCATCCATAGCGGGGTAAGCTCCTACGAGCAGTACTTC. Translation gives CATSTIHSGVSSYEQYF.

The rearrangement links TRBV5-6 to TRBJ2-7, with 9 positions matching TRBD2. The CDR3 totals 18 residues. The V gene end was trimmed by 4 bases and the J gene end by 7 bases; junction bases not matched to a gene: 21. The germline gives CDR1 SGHDT, CDR2 YYEEEE. The CDR3 protein is CASSPVVPSGVTLEEQYF. CDR3 sequence (DNA): TGTGCCAGCAGCCCTGTTGTACCTAGCGGGGTGACCCTAGAAGAGCAGTACTTC.

The chain joins TRBV7-3 to TRBJ1-1; 8 nucleotides line up with TRBD1. Germline CDR1 SGHTA, CDR2 FQGTGA. CDR3 length equals 17 residues. Trimming removed 5 bases from V and 1 base from J; junction bases left unmatched: 12. CDR3 sequence reads: CASSLGQGGASNTEAFF. CDR3 DNA: TGTGCCAGCAGCCTCGGACAGGGTGGGGCTTCGAACACTGAAGCTTTCTTT.

This chain uses TRBV2 with TRBJ1-4; tentative D call: TRBD1 (5 bases). CDR3 length: 14 residues. The germline V gene has CDR1 SNHLY and CDR2 FYNNEI. Trimming removed 7 bases at V and 6 bases at J, with 15 bases between. The CDR3 bases are TGTGCCAGCACTCCCTCGGGGGGAGATGAAAAACTGTTTTTT. It encodes CASTPSGGDEKLFF.

V is TRBV27 and J is TRBJ2-3; TRBD2 might be the D (5 bases). The V gene lost 8 bases and the J gene lost 2 bases, with 11 bases spanning the gap. The germline V gene encodes CDR1 MNHEY and CDR2 SMNVEV (reference sequence). This CDR3 spans 13 amino acids. The CDR3 reads CASFSGYTDTQYF. CDR3 coding DNA: TGTGCCAGCTTCTCGGGATACACAGATACGCAGTATTTT.

The chain recombines TRBV10-1 with TRBJ1-1; TRBD1 is a possible D gene (6 bases). This CDR3 is built from 14 residues. Trimming left V 5 bases short and J 3 bases short, with 13 bases between. The germline V gene has CDR1 WNHNN and CDR2 SYGVQD (reference sequence). CDR3 coding DNA: TGCGCCAGCAGTTCCGGGGGCAGGGACACTGAAGCTTTCTTT. Residues: CASSSGGRDTEAFF.

The J gene is TRBJ2-1, the V gene TRBV5-1; 7 bases fit TRBD1. This CDR3 contains 14 residues. Germline CDR1 reads SGHRS; CDR2 reads YFSETQ. V lost 2 bases, J lost 6 bases, and 5 bases stayed unmatched. CDR3: CASSFWTGGNEQFF. The CDR3 DNA follows: TGCGCCAGCAGCTTCTGGACAGGCGGCAATGAGCAGTTCTTC.

The chain has TRBV7-6 and TRBJ1-2; D is possibly TRBD1 (5 bases). V was trimmed by 4 bases and J by 5 bases, leaving 20 bases between them. Per germline, CDR1 SGHVS and CDR2 FNYEAQ. The CDR3 has 16 residues. This CDR3 is CASSSVGTTSLYGYTF. CDR3 coding DNA: TGTGCCAGCAGCTCAGTGGGGACGACATCTCTGTATGGCTACACCTTC.

CDR3 nucleotides: TGTGCCAGTAGTATGGGGACAGGGGGATCGTACGAGCAGTACTTC. This encodes CASSMGTGGSYEQYF. This chain links TRBV19 with TRBJ2-7, with TRBD1 identical over 11 bases. The CDR3 spans 15 residues. V shed 3 bases and J 4 bases; nucleotides not matched to a gene: 5. Per the germline V gene, CDR1 is LNHDA and CDR2 is SQIVND (reference sequence). Looking up the rest from reference TRBV19 and TRBJ2-7 gives the full variable domain: DGGITQSPKYLFRKEGQNVTLSCEQNLNHDAMYWYRQDPGQGLRLIYYSQIVNDFQKGDIAEGYSVSREKKESFPLTVTSAQKNPTAFYLCASSMGTGGSYEQYFGPGTRLTVT.

This rearrangement joins TRBV2 to TRBJ1-4; possible D gene TRBD1, 6 bases. Germline lookup yields CDR1 SNHLY and CDR2 FYNNEI. This CDR3 has 16 amino acids. The germline V and J ends were trimmed by 4 bases and 8 bases, with 20 bases remaining between them. The CDR3 nucleotides are TGTGCCAGCAGTGTTCCAGGATCGGGGGCAGGGGAAAAACTGTTTTTT. Translation gives CASSVPGSGAGEKLFF.

This chain uses TRBV7-3 with TRBJ2-3; a possible D gene is TRBD1 (5 bases). Trimming took 5 bases from V and 0 from J, leaving 18 bases between them. Germline loops: CDR1 SGHTA, CDR2 FQGTGA. The CDR3 extends over 17 amino acids. CDR3 in amino acids: CASSDRRQSHSTDTQYF. CDR3 DNA: TGTGCCAGCAGCGATAGGAGACAGAGTCATAGCACAGATACGCAGTATTTT.

This clone has only one observation. V is TRBV5-4 and J is TRBJ1-5, with a possible D match to TRBD1 (5 bases). This CDR3 has 18 amino acids. Between the trimmed V and J ends, which lost 3 bases and 0 bases, there was a span of 19 bases. Germline values: CDR1 SGHNT, CDR2 YYREEE (reference sequence). CDR3: CASSSTNKGSYSNQPQHF. The DNA for the CDR3 is TGTGCCAGCAGCTCGACGAATAAGGGGTCATATAGCAATCAGCCCCAGCATTTT.

This chain uses TRBV9 with TRBJ2-5, with D tentatively TRBD2 (5 bases). Germline V gives CDR1 SGDLS, CDR2 YYNGEE. The V end was cut by 2 bases, the J end by 9 bases, with 11 bases between. The CDR3 extends over 12 amino acids. The CDR3 spells CASSVGSGSQYF. In nucleotides, the CDR3 is TGTGCCAGCAGCGTCGGCTCGGGGTCCCAGTACTTC.

About this clone itself: Other DNA sequences in the same sample also yield this CDR3. The chain carries TRBV18 and TRBJ2-1; a possible D gene is TRBD2 (5 bases). With 3 bases removed from V and 6 bases from J, the gap between germline ends came to 9 bases. The CDR3 has 13 residues. Germline V gene sequence: CDR1 KGHSH, CDR2 LQKENI. The CDR3 bases are TGTGCCAGCTCACCGGGTGGGAGCAATGAGCAGTTCTTC. The encoded protein is CASSPGGSNEQFF.